What follows are 27 T cell receptor beta chains derived from one specimen sequenced in a study of early T cells in non-severe SARS-CoV-2 infection. TCRdb passed the 5' RACE reads through MiXCR, listing each CDR3 protein once. The sample includes over 80,000 distinct CDR3 sequences, approximately 12% of them seen just once. The source was whole blood, collected at baseline. These receptors originate from an adult who was a healthcare worker with PCR-confirmed SARS-CoV-2 infection or an uninfected control (not recorded which).

This clonotype was seen only a few times. The J gene is TRBJ1-1, the V gene TRBV7-9; D possibly corresponds to TRBD1 (6 bases). The germline V gene encodes CDR1 SEHNR and CDR2 FQNEAQ (reference sequence). This CDR3 region has 16 residues. Trimming removed 5 bases from V and 0 bases from J, with 16 bases in between. CDR3 nucleotide sequence: TGTGCCAGCAGCCGGAACAGGGAATACATGAACACTGAAGCTTTCTTT. This translates into CASSRNREYMNTEAFF.

This clonotype turned up a few times. V gene TRBV18 combines with J gene TRBJ2-5; D may be TRBD2 (5 bases). In germline, CDR1 is KGHSH, CDR2 LQKENI. V was trimmed by 5 bases and J by 1 base, leaving 8 bases between them. This CDR3 is built from 13 residues. The CDR3 is CASSAGLQETQYF. The DNA of the CDR3 is TGTGCCAGCTCAGCGGGCCTCCAAGAGACCCAGTACTTC.

This clonotype was counted between two and nine times. The V and J genes are TRBV6-4 and TRBJ2-1, with TRBD2 matching 11 bases. The CDR3 is made up of 18 amino acids. From germline, CDR1 is MRHNA and CDR2 SNTAGT. Trimming at V came to 7 bases and at J to 5 bases, leaving 16 bases not matched to a gene. The CDR3 region has the DNA TGTGCCAGCACCAAGACAGCTTTAGCGGGAGGGGAAGACAATGAGCAGTTCTTC. Encoded protein: CASTKTALAGGEDNEQFF.

This clonotype has at least ten counts. This chain links TRBV6-5 with TRBJ2-7; weak D call: TRBD1 (6 bases). The V end lost 8 bases, the J end lost 7 bases, and 18 bases lay between the germline ends. Per the germline V gene, CDR1 is MNHEY and CDR2 is SVGAGI. The CDR3 totals 13 residues. CDR3 DNA: TGTGCCAGCCAGAGGGGGTCCCGCGGGGAGCAGTACTTC. Its translation: CASQRGSRGEQYF.

The chain combines TRBV12-3 or TRBV12-4 with TRBJ1-4, with a possible D match to TRBD1 (5 bases). This CDR3 is 13 amino acids long. V was clipped by 3 bases and J by 7 bases, with 9 bases between them. For the CDR3, the DNA is TGTGCCAGCAGTTTTGGCAGGGCTGAAAAACTGTTTTTT. This sequence encodes CASSFGRAEKLFF.

This clonotype was seen at least ten times. The gene calls are TRBV6-2 or TRBV6-3 and TRBJ2-2; the D is unclear. The CDR3 extends over 13 amino acids. V gave up 2 bases and J gave up 4 bases, with 5 bases separating them. Germline V gives CDR1 MNHEY, CDR2 SVGEGT. The CDR3 loop reads CASSYRSTGELFF. The CDR3 nucleotides are TGTGCCAGCAGTTACAGGTCCACCGGGGAGCTGTTTTTT.

This clonotype was seen at least ten times. This chain links TRBV11-2 with TRBJ2-1, with 9 bases fitting TRBD2. The CDR3 runs 15 residues. Trimming removed 3 bases from V and 8 bases from J; junction bases left unmatched: 8. Germline V gene sequence: CDR1 SGHAT, CDR2 FQNNGV. The CDR3 nucleotides are TGTGCCAGCAGCTTTAGCGGGAGCTATTCCGATGAGCAGTTCTTC. Protein: CASSFSGSYSDEQFF.

This clonotype turned up a few times. V gene TRBV30 combines with J gene TRBJ2-2; a weak D match, TRBD2 (5 bases). Germline V lookup: CDR1 GTSNPN, CDR2 SVGIG (reference sequence). The CDR3 totals 13 residues. V was pared by 3 bases and J by 4 bases, with 9 bases between. CDR3 in amino acids: CAWRRVGTGELFF. CDR3 in DNA: TGTGCCTGGAGGAGGGTAGGCACCGGGGAGCTGTTTTTT.

This clonotype was seen more than once but under ten times. The chain recombines TRBV2 with TRBJ2-3, with TRBD2 matching 11 bases. Looked up from germline, CDR1 is SNHLY and CDR2 is FYNNEI. The CDR3 is made up of 15 amino acids. V lost 6 bases, J lost 6 bases, and 8 bases stayed unmatched. The CDR3 is CASSRKTSGEDTQYF. The CDR3 DNA sequence: TGTGCCAGCAGCCGGAAGACTAGCGGGGAGGATACGCAGTATTTT.

The rearrangement joins TRBV19 to TRBJ2-2, with D tentatively TRBD1 or TRBD2 (5 bases each). Germline lookup yields CDR1 LNHDA and CDR2 SQIVND (reference sequence). This CDR3 has 17 amino acids. V lost 0 bases and J 0 bases, leaving 11 bases between the germline ends. The CDR3 sequence: CASSIDRGVSNTGELFF. CDR3 bases: TGTGCCAGTAGTATAGATCGGGGCGTCTCGAACACCGGGGAGCTGTTTTTT.

The sample holds many counts of this clonotype. The chain employs TRBV4-1 and TRBJ2-1, with TRBD2 matching over 7 bases. V was clipped by 0 bases and J by 0 bases; unmatched bases: 5. The CDR3 length is 17 residues. Germline loops: CDR1 MGHRA, CDR2 YSYEKL. The CDR3 protein is CASSQEGGATSYNEQFF. CDR3 nucleotide sequence: TGCGCCAGCAGCCAAGAGGGAGGGGCCACCTCCTACAATGAGCAGTTCTTC.

This rearrangement joins TRBV5-6 to TRBJ1-3; tentatively, D is TRBD1 (6 bases). Germline V gene data show CDR1 as SGHDT and CDR2 as YYEEEE. Trimming took 4 bases from V and 0 from J, leaving 11 bases between them. The CDR3 is 15 amino acids. In DNA form, the CDR3 reads TGTGCCAGCAGCGGACAGTTAAGCTCTGGAAACACCATATATTTT. It encodes CASSGQLSSGNTIYF.

This clonotype was seen only a few times. V is TRBV2 and J is TRBJ2-7, with 7 bases fitting TRBD1. The CDR3 contains 14 residues. The J segment lost 0 bases and the V segment lost 7 bases, leaving 6 bases of the junction unmatched. The germline V gene encodes CDR1 SNHLY and CDR2 FYNNEI. CDR3 nucleotide sequence: TGTGCCAGCATGATCCGGGACAGCTCCTACGAGCAGTACTTC. Amino acids: CASMIRDSSYEQYF.

This clonotype came up a few times. This sequence joins TRBV11-2 and TRBJ2-2, with unresolved D. V was shortened by 1 base and J by 7 bases, with 7 bases between the two germline ends. The CDR3 consists of 13 residues. Germline lookup yields CDR1 SGHAT and CDR2 FQNNGV. In DNA, the CDR3 is TGTGCCAGCAGCTTAGGCGGTAACGGGGAGCTGTTTTTT. It is translated as CASSLGGNGELFF.

The chain is built from TRBV12-3 or TRBV12-4 and TRBJ2-1, with 8 bases matching TRBD2. The V and J ends lost 7 bases and 3 bases, in that order; junction bases with no gene match: 8. This CDR3 has 15 amino acids. CDR3 coding DNA: TGTGCCAGCACCCGGGGAGCGGGGGACTACAATGAGCAGTTCTTC. Protein sequence: CASTRGAGDYNEQFF.

V usage is TRBV7-6 and J usage is TRBJ2-3; 7 bases map to TRBD2. Germline V gene lookup returns CDR1 SGHVS and CDR2 FNYEAQ. The CDR3 spans 16 residues. V shed 5 bases and J 0 bases; nucleotides not matched to a gene: 8. The CDR3 protein is CASSPGASGSTDTQYF. CDR3 sequence (DNA): TGTGCCAGCAGCCCCGGGGCTAGCGGCAGCACAGATACGCAGTATTTT.

This clonotype has just a few counts. The chain is built from TRBV20-1 and TRBJ2-7; 9 positions agree with TRBD2. The junction had 14 bases not matched to a gene; V was cut back by 6 bases and J by 2 bases. There are 16 residues in the CDR3. Germline loops: CDR1 DFQATT, CDR2 SNEGSKA (reference sequence). The CDR3 sequence is CSAPVAGGVATYEQYF. The CDR3 DNA is TGCAGTGCCCCGGTGGCGGGAGGGGTCGCAACCTACGAGCAGTACTTC.

V is TRBV30 and J is TRBJ2-5; D gene uncertain. This CDR3 region has 10 residues. The germline V gene encodes CDR1 GTSNPN and CDR2 SVGIG (reference sequence). V lost 5 bases and J 7 bases, leaving 8 bases between the germline ends. Written as DNA, the CDR3 is TGTGCCTGGGGAACTGGGACCCAGTACTTC. Amino acid sequence: CAWGTGTQYF.

The V call is TRBV9, the J call TRBJ1-1, with D possibly matching TRBD1 (5 bases). Looked up from germline, CDR1 is SGDLS and CDR2 is YYNGEE. V was pared by 3 bases and J by 1 base, with 7 bases between. The CDR3 has 13 residues. The CDR3 nucleotides are TGTGCCAGCAGCGATCAGGGGAACACTGAAGCTTTCTTT. This encodes CASSDQGNTEAFF.

This CDR3 is CASSEYDGPETQYF. CDR3 sequence (DNA): TGTGCCAGCAGTGAATATGACGGCCCCGAGACCCAGTACTTC. The chain uses TRBV25-1 and TRBJ2-5, with no clear D. This CDR3 spans 14 amino acids. With 0 bases removed from V and 5 bases from J, the gap between germline ends came to 10 bases. Germline V CDR1 and CDR2: MGHDK, SYGVNS.

This clonotype came up many times. The rearrangement joins TRBV9 to TRBJ1-5; D ambiguous. CDR1 SGDLS and CDR2 YYNGEE come from the germline V gene. The CDR3 is 13 residues long. Trimming cost V 0 bases and J 1 base, with 2 bases left between them. Here the CDR3 DNA reads TGTGCCAGCAGCGTAGAAAGCAATCAGCCCCAGCATTTT. Encoded protein: CASSVESNQPQHF. The full variable domain, its missing parts supplied by reference TRBV9 and TRBJ1-5, is DSGVTQTPKHLITATGQRVTLRCSPRSGDLSVYWYQQSLDQGLQFLIQYYNGEERAKGNILERFSAQQFPDLHSELNLSSLELGDSALYFCASSVESNQPQHFGDGTRLSIL.

This clonotype was found many times. The V call is TRBV6-1, the J call TRBJ1-1, with D possibly TRBD1 on 6 matching bases. V lost 1 base to trimming and J lost 5 bases, with 20 bases between them. The CDR3 spans 17 residues. In germline, CDR1 is MNHNS, CDR2 SASEGT. CDR3 sequence reads: CASSEEGVPMRTTEAFF. DNA for the CDR3: TGTGCCAGCAGTGAAGAGGGGGTCCCTATGAGAACTACTGAAGCTTTCTTT.

A few counts support this clonotype. The CDR3 nucleotides are TGTGCCATAAACCTGGGCACCTACGAGCAGTACTTC. Protein product: CAINLGTYEQYF. The chain links TRBV6-1 to TRBJ2-7; no clear D gene. In germline, CDR1 is MNHNS, CDR2 SASEGT. The CDR3 runs 12 residues. The V gene lost 10 bases and the J gene lost 2 bases, with 12 bases spanning the gap.

This clonotype was seen only a few times. This chain joins TRBV28 and TRBJ1-1; D may be TRBD1 (5 bases). Germline loops: CDR1 MDHEN, CDR2 SYDVKM. This CDR3 comprises 16 residues. V was pared by 7 bases and J by 2 bases, with 20 bases between. The CDR3 bases are TGTGCCAGCATCCTTAGCCCACGGGGGTACAACACTGAAGCTTTCTTT. Its translation: CASILSPRGYNTEAFF.

The sample holds a few counts of this clonotype. The J gene is TRBJ2-7, the V gene TRBV4-2, with a possible D match to TRBD2 (5 bases). V lost 5 bases and J lost 0, with 17 bases in between. The length of the CDR3 is 16 residues. The germline V gene has CDR1 LGHNA and CDR2 YNFKEQ. CDR3 residues: CASSREFPIVSYEQYF. The DNA of the CDR3 is TGTGCCAGCAGCAGGGAGTTCCCCATAGTCTCCTACGAGCAGTACTTC.

This clonotype was found many times. This rearrangement joins TRBV29-1 to TRBJ2-1; a weak D match, TRBD2 (6 bases). Germline CDR1 is SQVTM and CDR2 is ANQGSEA. This CDR3 has 15 residues. V lost 0 bases, J lost 7 bases, and 16 bases lay in between. DNA of the CDR3: TGCAGCGTTGAAGAACTGACTAGTAAATTGAATGAGCAGTTCTTC. Protein: CSVEELTSKLNEQFF.

This clonotype appeared a few times. The chain combines TRBV28 with TRBJ2-7; 10 bases are shared with TRBD1. CDR1 is MDHEN and CDR2 is SYDVKM in the germline V gene. Unmatched junction bases numbered 5, after V lost 5 bases and J lost 4 bases. The CDR3 loop spans 14 amino acids. The CDR3, as DNA: TGTGCCAGCAGTGAAGGACAGGGGGGATACGAGCAGTACTTC. It is translated as CASSEGQGGYEQYF. Drawing the rest from reference TRBV28 and TRBJ2-7, the complete variable domain is DVKVTQSSRYLVKRTGEKVFLECVQDMDHENMFWYRQDPGLGLRLIYFSYDVKMKEKGDIPEGYSVSREKKERFSLILESASTNQTSMYLCASSEGQGGYEQYFGPGTRLTVT.